Included here is one T cell receptor (beta chain) sequence, with context. This clonotype appeared many times. Its antigen is unknown. No qualities accompany the bases; no much larger clone lies one base away. This entry comes from a study of T-cell reconstitution after alpha-beta-depleted transplantation in children (dated by TCRdb to the mid-2010s). Background for the entire study: The study quantitatively tracked T-cell immune reconstitution after TCRalphabeta/CD19-depleted allogeneic hematopoietic cell transplantation in children using TCR repertoire profiling. Overall results and qualifications from the work: About two months after transplant, the apparently early recovery of alphabetaT-cell counts reportedly depended on just several hundred clones that had expanded rapidly and came from non-depleted graft cells. Over the following months the frequencies of hyperexpanded clones went down, and after one year T-cell counts and TCRbeta diversity were mostly credited to newly produced T cells. In some patients, the high TCRbeta diversity seen at day 60 was put down to recipient T cells and intrathymic progenitors that had survived conditioning.

Library preparation was by PCR. Sequencing was performed on an Illumina HiSeq 2500. To normalize quantification of the TCRbeta repertoire, the TCR libraries were built with molecular barcoding that relied on unique molecular identifiers. TCRdb reanalyzed the raw reads on its own, using fastp at Q25 for trimming and MiXCR for clone calling, and kept in-frame beta chains. Rows matching on CDR3 protein sequence are summarized as one entry with the most common DNA and genes. Counted in this sample were 200,000 or so distinct CDR3 sequences; about 6% of them appeared once. Around 4.3% of the sample lies in the top ten. According to the germline V gene, CDR1 reads SGHTA and CDR2 reads FQGNSA. Inclusive of the bounding cysteine and phenylalanine, the CDR3 is 18 residues long. The retained sequence is limited to the CDR3, 54 bases, with the frame set at the first base. Trimmed from V: 5 bases; trimmed from J: 3 bases; junction bases lacking a gene match: 19.

The treatment or condition label of this sample denotes: allogeneic hematopoietic cell transplantation with graft depleted of TCRalphabeta T cells and CD19 B cells. The children who served as transplant recipients had been given grafts of TCRalphabeta/CD19-depleted allogeneic hematopoietic cells. The receptor was derived from a girl under three years old with combined immunodeficiency, due to receive a stem cell transplant. The sequence links TRBV7-2 to TRBJ2-7, and TRBD1 matches 7 of the central bases. The source material was PBMCs, sampled before TCRalphabeta/CD19-depleted stem cell transplant. CDR3 region: CASSPPEDRDSRFYEQYF. The bases are TGTGCCAGCAGCCCTCCAGAAGACCGGGACAGCCGATTCTACGAGCAGTACTTC.